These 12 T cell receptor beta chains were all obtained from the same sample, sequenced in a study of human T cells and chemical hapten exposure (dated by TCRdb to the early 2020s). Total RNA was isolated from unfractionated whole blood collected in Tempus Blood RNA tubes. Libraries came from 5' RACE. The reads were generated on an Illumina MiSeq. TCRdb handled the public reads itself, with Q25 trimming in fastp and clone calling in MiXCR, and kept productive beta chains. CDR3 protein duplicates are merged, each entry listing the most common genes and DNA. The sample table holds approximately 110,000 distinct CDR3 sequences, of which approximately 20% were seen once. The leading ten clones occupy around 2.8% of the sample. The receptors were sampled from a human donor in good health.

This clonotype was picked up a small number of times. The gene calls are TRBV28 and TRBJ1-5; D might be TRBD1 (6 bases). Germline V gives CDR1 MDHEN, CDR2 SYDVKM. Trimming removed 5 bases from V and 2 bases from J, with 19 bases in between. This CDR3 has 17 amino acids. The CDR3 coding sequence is TGTGCCAGCAGTGCATCCGGGACAAGAGGAGGCAATCAGCCCCAGCATTTT. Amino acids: CASSASGTRGGNQPQHF.

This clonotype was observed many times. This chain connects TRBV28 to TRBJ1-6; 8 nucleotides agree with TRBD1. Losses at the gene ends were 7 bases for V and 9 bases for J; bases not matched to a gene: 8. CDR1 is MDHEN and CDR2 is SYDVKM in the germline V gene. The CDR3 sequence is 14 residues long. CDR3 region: CASTDAGGGSPLHF. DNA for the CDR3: TGTGCCAGCACCGATGCAGGGGGCGGTTCACCCCTCCACTTT. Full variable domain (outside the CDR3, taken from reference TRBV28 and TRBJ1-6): DVKVTQSSRYLVKRTGEKVFLECVQDMDHENMFWYRQDPGLGLRLIYFSYDVKMKEKGDIPEGYSVSREKKERFSLILESASTNQTSMYLCASTDAGGGSPLHFGNGTRLTVT.

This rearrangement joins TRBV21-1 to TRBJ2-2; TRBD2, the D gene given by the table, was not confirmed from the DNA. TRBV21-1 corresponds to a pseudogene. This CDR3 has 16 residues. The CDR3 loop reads CASSKGTSIGPGELFF. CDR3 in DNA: TGTGCCAGCAGCAAAGGGACTAGCATAGGGCCCGGGGAGCTGTTTTTT.

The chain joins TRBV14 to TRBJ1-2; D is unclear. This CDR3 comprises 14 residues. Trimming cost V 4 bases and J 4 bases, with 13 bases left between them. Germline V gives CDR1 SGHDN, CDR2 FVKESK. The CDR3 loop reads CASSRSVLAYGYTF. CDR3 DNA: TGTGCCAGCAGCCGCAGTGTTTTGGCCTATGGCTACACCTTC.

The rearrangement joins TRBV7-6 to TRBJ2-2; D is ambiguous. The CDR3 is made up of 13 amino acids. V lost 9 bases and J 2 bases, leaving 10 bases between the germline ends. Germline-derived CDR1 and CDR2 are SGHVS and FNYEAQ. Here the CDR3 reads CASSYGNTGELFF. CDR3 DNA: TGTGCCAGTTCTTACGGAAACACCGGGGAGCTGTTTTTT.

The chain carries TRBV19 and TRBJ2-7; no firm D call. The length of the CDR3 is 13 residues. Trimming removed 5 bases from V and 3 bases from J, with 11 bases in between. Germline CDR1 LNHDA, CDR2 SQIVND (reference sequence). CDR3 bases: TGTGCCAGTAGTGCCGACGGTAGCTACGAGCAGTACTTC. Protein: CASSADGSYEQYF.

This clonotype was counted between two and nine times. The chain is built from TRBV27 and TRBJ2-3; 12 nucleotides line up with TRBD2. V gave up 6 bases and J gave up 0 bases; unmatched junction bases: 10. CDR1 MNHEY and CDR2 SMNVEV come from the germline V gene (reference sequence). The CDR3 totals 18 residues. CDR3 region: CASSWGWGLAGSTDTQYF. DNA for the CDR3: TGTGCCAGCAGCTGGGGTTGGGGACTAGCGGGTAGCACAGATACGCAGTATTTT.

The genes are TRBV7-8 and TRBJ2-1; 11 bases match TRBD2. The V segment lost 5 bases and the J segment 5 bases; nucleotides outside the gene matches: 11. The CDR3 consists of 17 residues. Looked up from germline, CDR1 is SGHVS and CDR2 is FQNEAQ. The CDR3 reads CASSLRLKTSGNNEQFF. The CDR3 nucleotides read TGTGCCAGCAGCCTCCGCCTCAAGACTAGCGGGAACAATGAGCAGTTCTTC.

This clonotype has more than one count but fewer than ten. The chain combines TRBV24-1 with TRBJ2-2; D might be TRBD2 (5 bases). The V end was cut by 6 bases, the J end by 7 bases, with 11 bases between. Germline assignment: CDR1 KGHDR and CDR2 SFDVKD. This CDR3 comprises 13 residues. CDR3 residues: CATSSGPIGELFF. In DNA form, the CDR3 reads TGTGCCACCAGTAGCGGTCCGATCGGGGAGCTGTTTTTT.

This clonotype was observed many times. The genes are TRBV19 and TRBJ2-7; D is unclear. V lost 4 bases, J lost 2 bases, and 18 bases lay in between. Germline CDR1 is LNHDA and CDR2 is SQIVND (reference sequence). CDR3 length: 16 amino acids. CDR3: CASSTILPRAPYEQYF. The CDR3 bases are TGTGCCAGTAGTACTATTCTACCACGGGCCCCCTACGAGCAGTACTTC.

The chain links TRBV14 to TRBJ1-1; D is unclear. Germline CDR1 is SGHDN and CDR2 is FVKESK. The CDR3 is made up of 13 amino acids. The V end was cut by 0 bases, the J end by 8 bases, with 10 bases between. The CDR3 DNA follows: TGTGCCAGCAGCCAAGATCGACTCCTAGAAGCTTTCTTT. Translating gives CASSQDRLLEAFF.

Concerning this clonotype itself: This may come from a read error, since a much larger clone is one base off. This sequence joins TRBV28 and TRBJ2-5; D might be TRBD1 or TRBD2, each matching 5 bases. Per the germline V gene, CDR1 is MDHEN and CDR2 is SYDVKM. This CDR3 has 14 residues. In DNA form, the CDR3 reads TGTGCCAGCGGTTTAATAGCAGGGAGAGAGACCCAGTACTTC. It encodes CASGLIAGRETQYF. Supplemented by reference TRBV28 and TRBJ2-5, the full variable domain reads DVKVTQSSRYLVKRTGEKVFLECVQDMDHENMFWYRQDPGLGLRLIYFSYDVKMKEKGDIPEGYSVSREKKERFSLILESASTNQTSMYLCASGLIAGRETQYFGPGTRLLVL.